Following are 15 T cell receptor beta chains from one sample sequenced in a study of cytomegalovirus exposure and HLA in healthy donors. Amplification used 60 Vbeta primers and 13 Jbeta primers. TCRdb keeps only in-frame clones here, not all; method: immunoSEQ multiplex PCR. This table holds around 100,000 clones. Sequencing input: PBMCs. The receptors originated from a man in his forties in good health and CMV-seropositive.

The chain uses TRBV9 and TRBJ2-2; 9 bases match TRBD2. The ends lost 6 bases at V and 4 bases at J; junction bases unmatched: 7. Germline V gene data show CDR1 as SGDLS and CDR2 as YYNGEE. CDR3 length: 15 residues. CDR3 loop: CASTISGRGTGELFF. CDR3 in DNA: TGTGCCAGCACCATTAGCGGGAGAGGCACCGGGGAGCTGTTTTTT.

The chain couples TRBV7-7 to TRBJ2-5; D unclear. Germline values: CDR1 SSHAT, CDR2 FNYEAQ (reference sequence). V lost 5 bases to trimming and J lost 1 base, with 11 bases between them. The CDR3 contains 14 residues. DNA of the CDR3: TGTGCCAGCAGCCGTTCTGGCGGCCAAGAGACCCAGTACTTC. Translating it yields CASSRSGGQETQYF.

CDR3 in DNA: TGCAGTGCTAGGACAGGCAGGAAAGCTTTCTTT. As protein: CSARTGRKAFF. The rearrangement links TRBV20-1 to TRBJ1-1; maybe TRBD1 (6 bases). This CDR3 region has 11 residues. Germline V lookup: CDR1 DFQATT, CDR2 SNEGSKA (reference sequence). With 3 bases removed from V and 9 bases from J, the gap between germline ends came to 11 bases.

The rearrangement links TRBV7-9 to TRBJ1-1, with D perhaps matching TRBD1 (5 bases). Germline V gene data show CDR1 as SEHNR and CDR2 as FQNEAQ (reference sequence). This CDR3 comprises 15 residues. Trimming pared 2 bases from V and 3 bases from J, leaving 13 bases between. CDR3 DNA sequence: TGTGCCAGCAGCTTATCCCCAGGGCCACACACTGAAGCTTTCTTT. Its translation is CASSLSPGPHTEAFF.

The rearrangement joins TRBV18 to TRBJ2-7; D is possibly TRBD1 (6 bases). V dropped 4 bases and J dropped 2 bases, with 18 bases sitting between them. This CDR3 spans 16 amino acids. Germline values: CDR1 KGHSH, CDR2 LQKENI. CDR3 coding DNA: TGTGCCAGCTCACTTAGCCGGGACACCTTACCCTACGAGCAGTACTTC. Translated: CASSLSRDTLPYEQYF.

The chain carries TRBV15 and TRBJ2-7; D call uncertain. The germline V gene has CDR1 LNHNV and CDR2 YYDKDF (reference sequence). This CDR3 spans 14 amino acids. V lost 0 bases to trimming and J lost 3 bases, with 9 bases between them. The CDR3 is CATSRDLSFYEQYF. The CDR3 DNA sequence: TGTGCCACCAGCAGAGATTTAAGCTTCTACGAGCAGTACTTC. The full variable domain, with the rest looked up from reference TRBV15 and TRBJ2-7, is DAMVIQNPRYQVTQFGKPVTLSCSQTLNHNVMYWYQQKSSQAPKLLFHYYDKDFNNEADTPDNFQSRRPNTSFCFLDIRSPGLGDTAMYLCATSRDLSFYEQYFGPGTRLTVT.

Points on this clone: A junction end diverges from the germline sequence, so it may reflect a read error. This chain connects TRBV7-7 to TRBJ2-2, with TRBD2 matching 9 bases. CDR3 length: 15 amino acids. The germline gives CDR1 SSHAT, CDR2 FNYEAQ (reference sequence). The CDR3 spells CASSSSGVNTGELFF. DNA for the CDR3: TGTGCTAGCAGCTCTAGCGGGGTGAACACCGGGGAGCTGTTTTTT. Together with reference TRBV7-7 and TRBJ2-2, the CDR3 gives the full variable domain: GAGVSQSPRYKVTKRGQDVTLRCDPISSHATLYWYQQALGQGPEFLTYFNYEAQPDKSGLPSDRFSAERPEGSISTLTIQRTEQRDSAMYRCASSSSGVNTGELFFGEGSRLTVL.

The chain is built from TRBV14 and TRBJ1-1; unclear D gene. The length of the CDR3 is 16 residues. Trimming took 0 bases from V and 1 from J, leaving 12 bases between them. Germline CDR1 is SGHDN and CDR2 is FVKESK. The CDR3 spells CASSQDRSDWNTEAFF. The CDR3 DNA follows: TGTGCCAGCAGCCAAGATCGGTCCGACTGGAACACTGAAGCTTTCTTT.

The rearrangement joins TRBV6-5 to TRBJ2-5, with 7 bases matching TRBD1. Germline loops: CDR1 MNHEY, CDR2 SVGAGI. The CDR3 covers 16 residues. V was clipped by 0 bases and J by 7 bases; unmatched bases: 11. DNA for the CDR3: TGTGCCAGCAGTTACTCTGGCCAGGGGGTATCGTTGACCCAGTACTTC. Its translation is CASSYSGQGVSLTQYF.

This sequence joins TRBV5-6 and TRBJ2-3, with 8 positions matching TRBD2. The CDR3 is 15 residues long. The germline CDR1 and CDR2 sequences are SGHDT and YYEEEE. Germline trimming cut 4 bases from V and 3 bases from J; bases unmatched to any gene: 7. The CDR3 nucleotides read TGTGCCAGCAGCGTCCCGGGACTAGTAACAGATACGCAGTATTTT. Amino acids: CASSVPGLVTDTQYF.

The chain joins TRBV6-6 to TRBJ1-1, with D maybe TRBD1 (6 bases). Trimming pared 6 bases from V and 5 bases from J, leaving 16 bases between. Germline V gene sequence: CDR1 MNHNY, CDR2 SVGAGI (reference sequence). The CDR3 is 14 residues long. The CDR3: CASRTVGTLTEAFF. The CDR3 bases are TGTGCCAGCAGGACCGTCGGGACACTAACTGAAGCTTTCTTT.

This chain links TRBV19 with TRBJ2-4; D remains unclear. Looked up from germline, CDR1 is LNHDA and CDR2 is SQIVND (reference sequence). The CDR3 totals 15 residues. V lost 1 base and J 3 bases, leaving 10 bases between the germline ends. The CDR3 here is CASSIGGGGKNIQYF. CDR3 nucleotide sequence: TGTGCCAGTAGTATAGGCGGTGGCGGCAAAAACATTCAGTACTTC.

The chain has TRBV6-6 and TRBJ1-2, with 10 bases identical to TRBD1. Germline V lookup: CDR1 MNHNY, CDR2 SVGAGI (reference sequence). The CDR3 is made up of 14 amino acids. J lost 6 bases, V lost 2 bases, and 3 bases had no gene match. The CDR3 DNA follows: TGTGCCAGCAGTTACGTAGGGACAGGGGATGGCTACACCTTC. This gives the protein CASSYVGTGDGYTF.

The rearrangement uses TRBV30 and TRBJ1-5; D is possibly TRBD1 (5 bases). Trimming shortened V by 2 bases and J by 7 bases, and 12 bases separated the two germline ends. Germline values: CDR1 GTSNPN, CDR2 SVGIG (reference sequence). CDR3 size: 13 residues. The CDR3 DNA reads TGTGCCTGGAGTAGGCAGGGAGGGCAGCCCCAGCATTTT. It encodes CAWSRQGGQPQHF.

The chain carries TRBV7-8 and TRBJ2-1, with D possibly TRBD2 on 5 matching bases. The V end was cut by 5 bases, the J end by 1 base, with 15 bases between. Germline V gene sequence: CDR1 SGHVS, CDR2 FQNEAQ. This CDR3 spans 16 amino acids. CDR3 residues: CASSHGELVSYNEQFF. CDR3 coding DNA: TGTGCCAGCAGCCATGGAGAACTAGTTTCCTACAATGAGCAGTTCTTC. The whole variable domain, filled in from reference TRBV7-8 and TRBJ2-1, reads GAGVSQSPRYKVAKRGQDVALRCDPISGHVSLFWYQQALGQGPEFLTYFQNEAQLDKSGLPSDRFFAERPEGSVSTLKIQRTQQEDSAVYLCASSHGELVSYNEQFFGPGTRLTVL.